This T cell receptor (beta chain) was recorded in a study of shared clonotypes between healthy human individuals (dated by TCRdb to about 2020). Study-level background: A few men and a couple of women, aged 18 to 49 years, made up the cohort. For each donor, three plates each were used for CD4 naive and CD4 memory, two plates were used for CD8 naive, and one plate was used for CD8 memory. Blood TCR repertoires of five healthy adults were deeply sequenced to estimate repertoire size and the extent of clonotype sharing between individuals. Different laboratories and diverse techniques were used to prepare libraries and sequence TCR repertoires, to increase sequencing depth and limit assay-specific biases. Between about 0.8 and 8.9 billion PBMCs per donor were obtained by leukapheresis. The investigation overall reported the following: Compared with non-shared clonotypes, the clonotypes found in all four sorted-subset donors had higher generation probabilities. Across a handful of donors, approximately 4.9% of naive CD4, around 3.3% of naive CD8, under 2.5% of memory CD4, and 0.3% to 0.45% of memory CD8 clonotypes were shared. Pairwise subsampling indicated that sequencing depth was expected to affect the degree of clonotype sharing among donors. Even with the large sequencing depth, rarefaction of the sorted-subset datasets indicated that sequencing was incomplete. Sampling was limited to blood, and TCR repertoires in tissue likely differ from TCR repertoires in blood. The genetic and exposure-history diversity represented was limited by the small number of donors. Larger estimated clonotype richness was generally found for naive subsets than for memory subsets.

Healthy HIV-negative adults with no recently reported acute infections or vaccinations were included as donors. Every donor was a Caucasian adult living in Nashville, Tennessee, USA. CD4+ T cells were enriched through magnetic negative selection, after which naive cells were positively selected on CD45RA and the remaining negative fraction served as the memory subset. Blood was collected by leukapheresis, and PBMCs were isolated by Ficoll-Histopaque density gradient centrifugation and then cryopreserved in liquid nitrogen vapor phase. Analytical flow cytometry was used to check the purity and quantity of each magnetically sorted T cell population. Genomic DNA was isolated from every sorted fraction and measured by UV absorbance on a Nanodrop 2000c. Its CDR3 holds 16 amino acids, cysteine through phenylalanine. The DNA shown is the 48-base CDR3, in frame from base 1. Trimming accounts for 2 bases at V and 2 bases at J, while the number of junction bases matched to no gene is 6. CDR1 is given as SGHNT and CDR2 as YYREEE, both from the germline V gene (reference sequence).

As regards this clone: The clone's antigen remains unknown. Within one base of it there is no much larger clone, and no base qualities were kept.

Using the deep immunoSEQ assay, multiplex PCR amplified TCR CDR3 regions from genomic DNA. For each cell subset, the extracted genomic DNA was distributed evenly across all wells of several immunoSEQ 96-well plates, and each plate served as one replicate. For sorted subsets, each replicate PCR was loaded with 200 to 250 ng genomic DNA, equivalent to approximately 27,000 T cell genomes. The purified libraries were quantified using a Qubit 3.0 fluorometer, sized with a Bioanalyzer 2100, and then quantified again using the KAPA Library Quantification kit. A separate single-read 150-cycle Illumina NextSeq 550 flow cell was used to sequence each immunoSEQ 96-well plate. The source study handled its data this way. Because only junctional sequences without quality scores were contained in the immunoSEQ output, filtering matching that applied to full-length reads could not be performed. To assign V/J genes and CDR3, sequences were annotated against IMGT germline references using PyIR, a Python wrapper for IgBLAST v1.9. Reads with weak V/J assignments (E-value above 1e-6), missing CDR3, stop codons, out-of-frame junctions, or ambiguous translated residues were removed. V3J clonotypes were defined as sequences sharing an identical inferred V gene, J gene, and CDR3 amino acid sequence. To compute the percentage overlap between repertoires, the number of shared unique clonotypes was divided by the size of the smaller repertoire. Repertoire richness was assessed with RTK rarefaction, the Chao1 estimator, and Recon v2.1 estimates of unobserved clonotypes. Generation probabilities for all TCRbeta clonotypes obtained by the gDNA method from a handful of donors were computed using OLGA. TCRdb provides this immuneACCESS table in a form limited to in-frame rearrangements. Some clones are lacking; in checked studies, under half of them reflect an unresolved V gene, and why the rest are absent is not known. Clonal size and the V and J genes are those of that table, whereas D and trimming came from the DNA. The sample has some 200,000 clones on record, 90% to 95% of them singletons. The ten largest account for around 0.067% of the sample.

Recombination joined TRBV5-4 with TRBJ2-3, and 9 junction bases match TRBD2. The clonotype was recovered from a woman in her 30s in good health. Input material: naive CD4+ T cells sorted from blood. Explained via the paper, the cell subset or site label denotes: CD45RA+ positively selected. The CDR3 is CASSFFLAGLTDTQYF. The sequenced DNA is TGTGCCAGCAGCTTTTTTCTAGCGGGACTCACAGATACGCAGTATTTT.